This TCR beta chain appears in the sequencing data of a study of blood T cell repertoires in COVID-19. Across the whole study: Samples taken during acute and convalescent COVID-19 were collected in the United States, Italy and Spain.

V shed 6 bases and J shed 0 bases, with 15 bases lying between them. The CDR3 has 15 residues. Germline CDR1 and CDR2: MNHEY and SVGAGI. Method: immunoSEQ multiplex PCR; TCRdb's copy keeps in-frame clones and lacks some. Of around 260,000 clones in the sample, 91% were seen once. The chain joins TRBV6-5 to TRBJ2-7; possibly TRBD1 for D (5 bases). This receptor was obtained from a person between 18 and 35 years old with COVID-19, enrolled during active disease. Sequencing was performed on peripheral blood. The CDR3 is CASRSRVALSYEQYF. DNA of the CDR3: TGTGCCAGCAGATCCAGGGTGGCCCTCTCCTACGAGCAGTACTTC.